This TCR beta chain was captured in a study of regulatory dendritic cells for organ transplantation. Broader study findings: Memory CD8+ clonal expansion seemed more limited with regulatory than mature dendritic cells. Alloreactive memory CD8+ T cell pools varied considerably between individuals. Naive T cells showed high diversity, memory cells less, memory CD8+ least.

CD4+ or CD8+ T cells were sorted as naive CD45RA+ or memory CD45RO+. Sequenced by immunoSEQ multiplex PCR; TCRdb stores in-frame clones only, minus some. The repertoire consists of under 30,000 clones, with about 80% occurring once and the leading ten covering 2.2%. V was trimmed by 5 bases and J by 4 bases, leaving 3 bases between them. Germline loops: CDR1 SGHVS, CDR2 FQNEAQ. This CDR3 spans 11 amino acids. About this clone itself: The antigen is undetermined.

The sequence was obtained from a human donor in good health. J is TRBJ2-1 and V is TRBV7-8; no clear D. Material for sequencing was memory CD4+ T cells from blood. Subset described: CD45RO+ memory T cells. Here the CDR3 DNA reads TGTGCCAGCAGCGATTACAATGAGCAGTTCTTC. It yields the protein CASSDYNEQFF.